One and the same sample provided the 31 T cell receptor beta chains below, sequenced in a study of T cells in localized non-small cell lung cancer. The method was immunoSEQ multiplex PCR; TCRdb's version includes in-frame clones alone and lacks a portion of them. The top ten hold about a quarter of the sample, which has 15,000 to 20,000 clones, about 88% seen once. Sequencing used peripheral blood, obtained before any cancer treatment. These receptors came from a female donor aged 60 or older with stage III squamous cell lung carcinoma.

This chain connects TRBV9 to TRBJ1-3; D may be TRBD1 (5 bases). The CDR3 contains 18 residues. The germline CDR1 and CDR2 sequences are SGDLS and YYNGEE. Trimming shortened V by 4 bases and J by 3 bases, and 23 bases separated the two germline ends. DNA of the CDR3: TGTGCCAGCAGCCCCCAGGCATCTGGGGCGATATATGGAAACACCATATATTTT. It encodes CASSPQASGAIYGNTIYF.

The DNA of the CDR3 is TGTGCCAGCAGCCTGAACACCGGGGAGCTGTTTTTT. It specifies CASSLNTGELFF. The V call is TRBV9, the J call TRBJ2-2; D is unresolved. Germline values: CDR1 SGDLS, CDR2 YYNGEE. The CDR3 length is 12 residues. With 4 bases removed from V and 1 base from J, the gap between germline ends came to 2 bases.

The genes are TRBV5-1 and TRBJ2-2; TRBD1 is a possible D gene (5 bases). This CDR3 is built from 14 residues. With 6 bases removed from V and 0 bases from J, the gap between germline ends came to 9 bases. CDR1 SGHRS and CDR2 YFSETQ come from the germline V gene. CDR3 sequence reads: CASTGIANTGELFF. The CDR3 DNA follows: TGCGCCAGCACAGGGATCGCGAACACCGGGGAGCTGTTTTTT.

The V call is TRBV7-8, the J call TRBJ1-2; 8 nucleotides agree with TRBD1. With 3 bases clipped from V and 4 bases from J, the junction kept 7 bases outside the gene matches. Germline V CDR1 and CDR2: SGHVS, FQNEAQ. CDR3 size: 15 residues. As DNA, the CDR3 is TGTGCCAGCAGCTTGGGACAGGTTTCCTCCTATGGCTACACCTTC. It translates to CASSLGQVSSYGYTF.

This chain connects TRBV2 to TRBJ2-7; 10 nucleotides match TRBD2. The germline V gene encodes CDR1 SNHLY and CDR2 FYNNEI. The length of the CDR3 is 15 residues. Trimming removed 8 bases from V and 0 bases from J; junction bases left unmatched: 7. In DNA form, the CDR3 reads TGTGCCAGCGGGGGGAGCGGGAGGGCCTCCTACGAGCAGTACTTC. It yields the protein CASGGSGRASYEQYF.

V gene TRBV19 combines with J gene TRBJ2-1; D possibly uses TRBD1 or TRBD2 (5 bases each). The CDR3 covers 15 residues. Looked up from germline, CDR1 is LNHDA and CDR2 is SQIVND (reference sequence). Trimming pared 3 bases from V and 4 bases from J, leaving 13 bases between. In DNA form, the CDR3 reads TGTGCCAGTAGTATCCGACGGGACCCATACAATGAGCAGTTCTTC. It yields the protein CASSIRRDPYNEQFF.

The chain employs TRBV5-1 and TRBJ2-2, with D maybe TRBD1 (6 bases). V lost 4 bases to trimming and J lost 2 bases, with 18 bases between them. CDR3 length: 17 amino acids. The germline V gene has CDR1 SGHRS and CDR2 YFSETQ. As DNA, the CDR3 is TGCGCCAGCAGCACACAAACAGGGCAGCCTAACACCGGGGAGCTGTTTTTT. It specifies CASSTQTGQPNTGELFF.

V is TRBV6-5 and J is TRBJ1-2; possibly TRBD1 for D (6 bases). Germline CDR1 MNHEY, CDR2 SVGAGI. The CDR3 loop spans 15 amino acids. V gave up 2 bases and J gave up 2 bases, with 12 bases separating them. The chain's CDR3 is CASSYDGGPNYGYTF. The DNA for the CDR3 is TGTGCCAGCAGTTACGATGGGGGGCCCAACTATGGCTACACCTTC.

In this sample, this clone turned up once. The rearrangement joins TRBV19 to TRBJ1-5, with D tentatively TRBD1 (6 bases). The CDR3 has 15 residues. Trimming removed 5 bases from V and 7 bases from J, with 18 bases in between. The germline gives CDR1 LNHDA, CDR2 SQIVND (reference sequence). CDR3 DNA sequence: TGTGCCAGTAGTCCCAGGGACAACACCAACCAGCCCCAGCATTTT. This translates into CASSPRDNTNQPQHF.

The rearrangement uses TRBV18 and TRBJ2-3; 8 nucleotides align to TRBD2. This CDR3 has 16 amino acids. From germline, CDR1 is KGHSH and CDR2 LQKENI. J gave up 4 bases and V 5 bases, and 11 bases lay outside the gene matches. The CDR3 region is CASSRAGTSFSDTQYF. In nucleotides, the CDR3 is TGTGCCAGCTCAAGAGCCGGGACTAGTTTCTCAGATACGCAGTATTTT.

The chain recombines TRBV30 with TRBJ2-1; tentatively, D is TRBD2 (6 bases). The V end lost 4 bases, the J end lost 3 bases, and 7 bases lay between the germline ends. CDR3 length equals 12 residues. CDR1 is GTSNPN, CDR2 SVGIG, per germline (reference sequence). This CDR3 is CAWKGLYNEQFF. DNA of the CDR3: TGTGCCTGGAAGGGACTCTACAATGAGCAGTTCTTC.

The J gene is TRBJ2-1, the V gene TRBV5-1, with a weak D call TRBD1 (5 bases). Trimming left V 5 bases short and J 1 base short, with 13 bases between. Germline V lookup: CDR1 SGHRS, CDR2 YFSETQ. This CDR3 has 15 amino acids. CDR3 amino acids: CASSPRQKSYNEQFF. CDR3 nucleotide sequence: TGCGCCAGCAGTCCCCGACAGAAGTCCTACAATGAGCAGTTCTTC.

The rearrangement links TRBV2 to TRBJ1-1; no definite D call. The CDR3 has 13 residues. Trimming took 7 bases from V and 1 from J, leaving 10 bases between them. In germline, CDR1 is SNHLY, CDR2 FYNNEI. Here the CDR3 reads CASTRQWNTEAFF. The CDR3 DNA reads TGTGCCAGCACACGACAATGGAACACTGAAGCTTTCTTT.

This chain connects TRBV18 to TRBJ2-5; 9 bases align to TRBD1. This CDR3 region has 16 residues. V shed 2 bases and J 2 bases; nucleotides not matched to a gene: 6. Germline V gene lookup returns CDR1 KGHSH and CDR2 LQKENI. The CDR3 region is CASSPKRTGEQETQYF. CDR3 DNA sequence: TGTGCCAGCTCACCAAAAAGGACAGGGGAGCAAGAGACCCAGTACTTC.

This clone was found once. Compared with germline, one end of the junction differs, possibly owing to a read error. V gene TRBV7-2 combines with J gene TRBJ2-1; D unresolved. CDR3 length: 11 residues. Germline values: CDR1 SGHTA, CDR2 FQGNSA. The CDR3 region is CASSLEYEQFF. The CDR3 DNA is TGTGCTAGCAGCTTAGAATATGAGCAGTTCTTC.

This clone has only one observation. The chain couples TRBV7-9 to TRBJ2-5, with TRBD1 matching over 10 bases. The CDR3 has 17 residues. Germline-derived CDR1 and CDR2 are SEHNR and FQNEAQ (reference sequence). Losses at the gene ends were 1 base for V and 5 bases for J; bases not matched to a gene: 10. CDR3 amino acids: CASSLGRGQGLEETQYF. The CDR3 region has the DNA TGTGCCAGCAGCTTAGGAAGGGGACAGGGGTTGGAGGAGACCCAGTACTTC.

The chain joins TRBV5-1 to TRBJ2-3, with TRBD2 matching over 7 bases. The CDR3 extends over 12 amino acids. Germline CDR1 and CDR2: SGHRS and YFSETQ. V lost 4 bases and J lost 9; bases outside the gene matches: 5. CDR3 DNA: TGCGCCAGCAGCGCCTCGGGGGGAACGCAGTATTTT. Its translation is CASSASGGTQYF.

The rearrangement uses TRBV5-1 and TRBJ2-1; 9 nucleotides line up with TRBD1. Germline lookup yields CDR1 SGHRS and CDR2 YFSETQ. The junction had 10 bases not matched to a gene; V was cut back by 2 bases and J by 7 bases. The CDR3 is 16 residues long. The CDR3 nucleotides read TGCGCCAGCAGCTTCCGGGACAGGGTGAGCGGTAATGAGCAGTTCTTC. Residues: CASSFRDRVSGNEQFF.

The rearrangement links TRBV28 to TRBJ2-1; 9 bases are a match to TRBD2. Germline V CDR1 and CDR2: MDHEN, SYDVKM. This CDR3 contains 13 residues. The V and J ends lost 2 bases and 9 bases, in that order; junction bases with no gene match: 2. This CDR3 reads CASSLGTSREQFF. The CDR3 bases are TGTGCCAGCAGTTTAGGGACTAGCCGTGAGCAGTTCTTC. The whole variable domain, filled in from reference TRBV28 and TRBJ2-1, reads DVKVTQSSRYLVKRTGEKVFLECVQDMDHENMFWYRQDPGLGLRLIYFSYDVKMKEKGDIPEGYSVSREKKERFSLILESASTNQTSMYLCASSLGTSREQFFGPGTRLTVL.

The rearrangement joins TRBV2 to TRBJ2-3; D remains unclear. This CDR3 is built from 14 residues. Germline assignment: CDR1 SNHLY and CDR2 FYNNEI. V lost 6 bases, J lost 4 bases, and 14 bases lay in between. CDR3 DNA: TGTGCCAGCAGAGTAGGGCCCCCCGCAGATACGCAGTATTTT. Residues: CASRVGPPADTQYF.

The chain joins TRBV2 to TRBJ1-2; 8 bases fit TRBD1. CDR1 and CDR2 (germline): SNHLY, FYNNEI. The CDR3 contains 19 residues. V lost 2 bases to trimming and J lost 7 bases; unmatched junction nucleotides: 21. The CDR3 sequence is CASSEYFPDREYLMGGYTF. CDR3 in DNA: TGTGCCAGCAGTGAATACTTCCCGGACAGGGAGTATTTAATGGGTGGCTACACCTTC.

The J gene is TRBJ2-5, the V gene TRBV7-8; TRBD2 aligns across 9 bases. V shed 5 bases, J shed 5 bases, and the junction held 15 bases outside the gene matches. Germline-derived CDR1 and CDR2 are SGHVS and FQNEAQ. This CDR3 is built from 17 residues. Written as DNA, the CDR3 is TGTGCCAGCAGCCCTAGGCGGGCGGGAGGGCCCGGTGAGACCCAGTACTTC. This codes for CASSPRRAGGPGETQYF.

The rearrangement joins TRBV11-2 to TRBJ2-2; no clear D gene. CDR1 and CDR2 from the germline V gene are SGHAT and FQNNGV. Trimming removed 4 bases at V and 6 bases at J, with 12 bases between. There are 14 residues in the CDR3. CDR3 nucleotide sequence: TGTGCCAGCAGCTCCCCGACACCTGCCGGGGAGCTGTTTTTT. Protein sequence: CASSSPTPAGELFF.

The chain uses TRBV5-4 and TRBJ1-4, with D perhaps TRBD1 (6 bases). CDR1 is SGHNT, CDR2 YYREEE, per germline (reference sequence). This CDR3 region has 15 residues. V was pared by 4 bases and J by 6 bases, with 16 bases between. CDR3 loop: CASSGGRPGDEKLFF. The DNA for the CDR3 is TGTGCCAGCAGCGGGGGGAGACCAGGGGATGAAAAACTGTTTTTT.

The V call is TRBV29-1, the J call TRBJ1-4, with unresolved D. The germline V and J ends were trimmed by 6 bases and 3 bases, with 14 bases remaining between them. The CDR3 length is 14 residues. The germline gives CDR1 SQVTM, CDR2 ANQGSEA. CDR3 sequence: CSVARGVPNEKLFF. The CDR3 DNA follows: TGCAGCGTGGCGCGGGGAGTCCCTAATGAAAAACTGTTTTTT.

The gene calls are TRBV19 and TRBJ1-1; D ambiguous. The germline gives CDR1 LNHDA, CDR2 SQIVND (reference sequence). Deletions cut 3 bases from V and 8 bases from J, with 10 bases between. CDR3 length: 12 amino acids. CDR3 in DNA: TGTGCCAGTAGTATCGAAGGAACGGAAGCTTTCTTT. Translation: CASSIEGTEAFF.

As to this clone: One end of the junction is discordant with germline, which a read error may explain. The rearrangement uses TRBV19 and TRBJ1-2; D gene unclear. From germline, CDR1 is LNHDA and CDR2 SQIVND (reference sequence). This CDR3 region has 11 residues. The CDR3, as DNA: TGTGCCAGTACCGACAACTATCGCTACACCTTC. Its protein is CASTDNYRYTF.

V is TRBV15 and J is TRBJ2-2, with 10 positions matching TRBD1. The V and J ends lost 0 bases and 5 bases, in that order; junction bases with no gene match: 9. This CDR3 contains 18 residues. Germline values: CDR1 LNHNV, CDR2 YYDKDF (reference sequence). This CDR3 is CATSRDPGTGVITGELFF. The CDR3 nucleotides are TGTGCCACCAGCAGAGATCCCGGGACAGGGGTGATAACCGGGGAGCTGTTTTTT.

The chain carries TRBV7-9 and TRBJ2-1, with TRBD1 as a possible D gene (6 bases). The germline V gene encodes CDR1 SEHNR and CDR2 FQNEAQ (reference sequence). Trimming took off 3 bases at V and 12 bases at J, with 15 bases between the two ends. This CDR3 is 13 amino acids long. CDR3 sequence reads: CASSFFRTAGQFF. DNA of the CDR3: TGTGCCAGCAGCTTCTTCCGGACAGCCGGGCAGTTCTTC.

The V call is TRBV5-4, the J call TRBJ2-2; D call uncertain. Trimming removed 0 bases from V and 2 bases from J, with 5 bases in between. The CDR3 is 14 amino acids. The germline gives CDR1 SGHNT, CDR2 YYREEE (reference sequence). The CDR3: CASSLAVNTGELFF. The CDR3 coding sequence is TGTGCCAGCAGCTTGGCCGTCAACACCGGGGAGCTGTTTTTT.

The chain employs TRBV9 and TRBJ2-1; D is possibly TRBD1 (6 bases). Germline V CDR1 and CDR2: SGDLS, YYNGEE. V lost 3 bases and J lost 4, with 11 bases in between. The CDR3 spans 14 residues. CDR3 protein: CASSGGQSYNEQFF. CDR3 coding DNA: TGTGCCAGCAGCGGAGGACAGAGTTACAATGAGCAGTTCTTC.